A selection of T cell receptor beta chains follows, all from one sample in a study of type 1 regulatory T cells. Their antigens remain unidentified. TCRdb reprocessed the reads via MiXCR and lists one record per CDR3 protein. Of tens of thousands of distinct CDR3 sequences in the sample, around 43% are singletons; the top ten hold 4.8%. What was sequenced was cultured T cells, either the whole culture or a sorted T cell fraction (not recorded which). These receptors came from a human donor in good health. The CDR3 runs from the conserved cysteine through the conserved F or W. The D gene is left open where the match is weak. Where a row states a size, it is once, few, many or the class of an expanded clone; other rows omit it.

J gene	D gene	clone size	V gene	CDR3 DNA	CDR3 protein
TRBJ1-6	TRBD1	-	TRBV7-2	TGTGCCAGCAGCTTTGACAGGGTACGATCACCCCTCCACTTT	CASSFDRVRSPLHF
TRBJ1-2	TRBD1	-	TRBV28	TGTGCCAGCAGTACCCGGGACAGGGGGCCTCATGGCTACACCTTC	CASSTRDRGPHGYTF
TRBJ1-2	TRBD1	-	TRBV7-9	TGTGCCAGCAGCTTAGACAGGGGCCATGGCTACACCTTC	CASSLDRGHGYTF
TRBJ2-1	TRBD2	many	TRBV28	TGTGCCAGCAGTTTATCATCTGCGGGGGGTCGTATGGATGAGCAGTTCTTC	CASSLSSAGGRMDEQFF
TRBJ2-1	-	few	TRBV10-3	TGTGCCATCAGTGAGTCTAACGACTGGTTTTTCTTC	CAISESNDWFFF
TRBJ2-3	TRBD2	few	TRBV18	TGTGCCAGCCTGGCGGGGGGGAGCACAGATACGCAGTATTTT	CASLAGGSTDTQYF
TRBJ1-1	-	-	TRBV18	TGTGCCAGCTCACCAACAGGAGACACTGAAGCTTTCTTT	CASSPTGDTEAFF
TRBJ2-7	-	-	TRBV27	TGTGCCAGCAGTCCACGCTACGAGCAGTACTTC	CASSPRYEQYF
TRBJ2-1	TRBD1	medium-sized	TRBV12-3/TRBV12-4	TGTGCCAGCAGCGGGACAGGGAAGGTTGGCTACAATGAGCAGTTCTTC	CASSGTGKVGYNEQFF
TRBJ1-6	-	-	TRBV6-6	TGTGCCAGCAGTACAGTTAGCAATTCACCCCTCCACTTT	CASSTVSNSPLHF
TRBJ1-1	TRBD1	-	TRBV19	TGTGCCAGTAGTGTAAGGGACAGGGGGCTCGAAGCTTTCTTT	CASSVRDRGLEAFF
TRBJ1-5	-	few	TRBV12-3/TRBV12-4	TGTGCCAGCACCAAAGGGGTGAGCAATCAGCCCCAGCATTTT	CASTKGVSNQPQHF
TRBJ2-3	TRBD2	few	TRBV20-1	TGCAGTGCTATTCGGACTAGCGGGGCTGCGGATACGCAGTATTTT	CSAIRTSGAADTQYF
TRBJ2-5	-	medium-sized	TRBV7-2	TGTGCCAGCAGCCTAGATGTTACCATAGAGACCCAGTACTTC	CASSLDVTIETQYF
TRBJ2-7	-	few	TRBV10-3	TGTGCCATCAGAAAAGGCTTAGGACAGTCCTACGAGCAGTACTTC	CAIRKGLGQSYEQYF
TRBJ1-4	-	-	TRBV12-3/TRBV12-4	TGTGCCAGCAGGTCCGGGGCCTTCAATGAAAAACTGTTTTTT	CASRSGAFNEKLFF
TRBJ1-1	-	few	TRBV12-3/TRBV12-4	TGTGCCAGCAGTTCGAACACTGAAGCTTTCTTT	CASSSNTEAFF
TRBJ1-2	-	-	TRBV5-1	TGCGCCAGCAGCGCGGCCCGGTTGGGGCCCACGGATGGCTACACCTTC	CASSAARLGPTDGYTF
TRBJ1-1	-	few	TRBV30	TGTGCCTGGAGTGCCCAGGGAGGGGTTAACACTGAAGCTTTCTTT	CAWSAQGGVNTEAFF
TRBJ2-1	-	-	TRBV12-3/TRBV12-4	TGTGCCAGCAGTCCCGGGTGGGGAAGGAATGAGCAGTTCTTC	CASSPGWGRNEQFF
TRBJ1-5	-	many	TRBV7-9	TGTGCCAGCAGCCAGACGGGTACCAATCAGCCCCAGCATTTT	CASSQTGTNQPQHF
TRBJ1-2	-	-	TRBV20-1	TGCAGTGCTAGGTGGGGGATAGGAGCTAACTATGGCTACACCTTC	CSARWGIGANYGYTF
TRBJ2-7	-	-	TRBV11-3	TGTGCCAGCAGCGCCCACCCCGGCCGCAGCTCCTACGAGCAGTACTTC	CASSAHPGRSSYEQYF
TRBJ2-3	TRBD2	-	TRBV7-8	TGTGCCAGCAGCAAACCGGGACTACCAAAAGATACGCAGTATTTT	CASSKPGLPKDTQYF